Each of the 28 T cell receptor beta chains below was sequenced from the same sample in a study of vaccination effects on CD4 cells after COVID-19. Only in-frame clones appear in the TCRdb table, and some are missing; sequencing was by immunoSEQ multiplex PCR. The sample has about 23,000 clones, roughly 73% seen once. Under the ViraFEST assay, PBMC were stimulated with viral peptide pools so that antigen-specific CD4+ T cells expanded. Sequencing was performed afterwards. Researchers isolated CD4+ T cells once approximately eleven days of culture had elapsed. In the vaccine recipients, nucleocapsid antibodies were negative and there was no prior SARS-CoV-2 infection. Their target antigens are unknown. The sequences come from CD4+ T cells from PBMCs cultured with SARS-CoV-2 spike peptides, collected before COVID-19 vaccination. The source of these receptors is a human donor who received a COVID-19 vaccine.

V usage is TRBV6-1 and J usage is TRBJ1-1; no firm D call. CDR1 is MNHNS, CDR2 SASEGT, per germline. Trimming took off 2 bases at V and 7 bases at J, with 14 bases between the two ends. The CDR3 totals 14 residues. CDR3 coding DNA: TGTGCCAGCAGTGAAACCTCTGGCAGAGGTGAAGCTTTCTTT. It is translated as CASSETSGRGEAFF.

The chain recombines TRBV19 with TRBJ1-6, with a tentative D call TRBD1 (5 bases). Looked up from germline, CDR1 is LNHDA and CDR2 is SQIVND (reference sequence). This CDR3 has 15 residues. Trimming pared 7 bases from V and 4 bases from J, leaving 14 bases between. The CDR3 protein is CASTTDKGYNSPLHF. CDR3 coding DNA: TGTGCCAGTACTACGGATAAGGGGTATAATTCACCCCTCCACTTT.

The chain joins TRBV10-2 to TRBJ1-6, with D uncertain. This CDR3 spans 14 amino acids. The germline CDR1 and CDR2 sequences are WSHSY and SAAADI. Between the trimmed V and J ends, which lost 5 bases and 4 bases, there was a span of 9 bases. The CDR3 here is CASSPTDYNSPLHF. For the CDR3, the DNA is TGCGCCAGCAGTCCCACCGATTATAATTCACCCCTCCACTTT.

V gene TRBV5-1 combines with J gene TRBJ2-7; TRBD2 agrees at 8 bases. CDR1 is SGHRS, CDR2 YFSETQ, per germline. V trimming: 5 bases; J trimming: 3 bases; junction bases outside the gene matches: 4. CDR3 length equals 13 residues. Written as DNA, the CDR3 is TGCGCCAGCAGTCCCACTAGCGGCTACGAGCAGTACTTC. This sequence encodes CASSPTSGYEQYF.

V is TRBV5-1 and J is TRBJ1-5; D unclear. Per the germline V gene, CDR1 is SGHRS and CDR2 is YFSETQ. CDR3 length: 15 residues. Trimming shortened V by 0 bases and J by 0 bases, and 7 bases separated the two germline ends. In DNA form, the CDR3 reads TGCGCCAGCAGCTTGGGCGGTGTTAGCAATCAGCCCCAGCATTTT. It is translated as CASSLGGVSNQPQHF.

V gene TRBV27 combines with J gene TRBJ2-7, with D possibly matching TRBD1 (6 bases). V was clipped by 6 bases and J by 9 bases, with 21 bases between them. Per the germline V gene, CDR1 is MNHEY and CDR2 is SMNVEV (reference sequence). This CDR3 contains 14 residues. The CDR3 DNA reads TGTGCCAGCAGCCCGACAGGCCCCATTTTAGGGCAGTACTTC. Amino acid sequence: CASSPTGPILGQYF.

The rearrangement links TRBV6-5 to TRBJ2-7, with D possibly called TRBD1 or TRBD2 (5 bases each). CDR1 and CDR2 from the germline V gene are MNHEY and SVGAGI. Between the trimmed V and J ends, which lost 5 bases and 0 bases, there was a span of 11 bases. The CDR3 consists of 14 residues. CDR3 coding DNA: TGTGCCAGCAGTAGTCCAGGGAGCTCCTACGAGCAGTACTTC. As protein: CASSSPGSSYEQYF.

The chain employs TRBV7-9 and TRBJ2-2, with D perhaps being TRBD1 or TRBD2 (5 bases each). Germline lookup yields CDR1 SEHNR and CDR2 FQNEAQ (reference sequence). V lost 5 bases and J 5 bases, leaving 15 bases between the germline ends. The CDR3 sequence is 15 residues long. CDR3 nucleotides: TGTGCCAGCAGCAGCAGGGAGAAGATAACCGGGGAGCTGTTTTTT. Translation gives CASSSREKITGELFF.

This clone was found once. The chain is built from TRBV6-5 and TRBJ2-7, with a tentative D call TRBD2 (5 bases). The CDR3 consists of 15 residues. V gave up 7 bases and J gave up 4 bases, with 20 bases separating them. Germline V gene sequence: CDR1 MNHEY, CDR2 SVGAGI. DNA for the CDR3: TGTGCCAGCATGAGATCACCATCTAGCCCTTACGAGCAGTACTTC. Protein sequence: CASMRSPSSPYEQYF.

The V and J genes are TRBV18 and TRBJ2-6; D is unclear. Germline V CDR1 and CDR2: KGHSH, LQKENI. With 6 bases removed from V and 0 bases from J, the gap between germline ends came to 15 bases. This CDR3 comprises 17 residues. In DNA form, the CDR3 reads TGTGCCAGCTCGGGCCTCGTTTTGATCTCTGGGGCCAACGTCCTGACTTTC. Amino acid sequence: CASSGLVLISGANVLTF.

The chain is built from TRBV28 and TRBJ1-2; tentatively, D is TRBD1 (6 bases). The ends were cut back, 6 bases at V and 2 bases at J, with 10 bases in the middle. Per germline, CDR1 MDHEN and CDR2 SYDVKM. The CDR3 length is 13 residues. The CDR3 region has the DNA TGTGCCAGCAGGACCGGACAGAACTATGGCTACACCTTC. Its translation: CASRTGQNYGYTF.

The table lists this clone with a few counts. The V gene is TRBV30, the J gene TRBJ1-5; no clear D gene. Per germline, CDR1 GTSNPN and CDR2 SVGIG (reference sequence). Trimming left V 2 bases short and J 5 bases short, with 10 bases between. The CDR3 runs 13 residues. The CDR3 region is CAWSHRIDQPQHF. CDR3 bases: TGTGCCTGGAGTCACAGAATCGATCAGCCCCAGCATTTT. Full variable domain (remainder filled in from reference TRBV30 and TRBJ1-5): SQTIHQWPATLVQPVGSPLSLECTVEGTSNPNLYWYRQAAGRGLQLLFYSVGIGQISSEVPQNLSASRPQDRQFILSSKKLLLSDSGFYLCAWSHRIDQPQHFGDGTRLSIL.

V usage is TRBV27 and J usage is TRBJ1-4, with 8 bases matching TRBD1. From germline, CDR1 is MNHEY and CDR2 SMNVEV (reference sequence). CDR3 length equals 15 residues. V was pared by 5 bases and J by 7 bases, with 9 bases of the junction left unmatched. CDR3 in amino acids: CASSGNTDRAEKLFF. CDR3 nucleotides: TGTGCCAGCAGTGGTAATACGGACAGGGCTGAAAAACTGTTTTTT.

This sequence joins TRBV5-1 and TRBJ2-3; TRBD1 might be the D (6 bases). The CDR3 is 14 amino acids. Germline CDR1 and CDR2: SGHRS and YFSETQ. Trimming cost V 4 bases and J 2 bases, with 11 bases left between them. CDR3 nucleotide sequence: TGCGCCAGCAGCATAAGACAGGTCACAGATACGCAGTATTTT. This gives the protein CASSIRQVTDTQYF.

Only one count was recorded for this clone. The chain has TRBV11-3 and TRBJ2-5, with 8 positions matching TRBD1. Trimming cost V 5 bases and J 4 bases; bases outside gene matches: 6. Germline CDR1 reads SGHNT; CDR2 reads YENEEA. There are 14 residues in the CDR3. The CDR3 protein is CASSLSQGAETQYF. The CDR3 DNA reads TGTGCCAGCAGCCTATCTCAGGGGGCAGAGACCCAGTACTTC.

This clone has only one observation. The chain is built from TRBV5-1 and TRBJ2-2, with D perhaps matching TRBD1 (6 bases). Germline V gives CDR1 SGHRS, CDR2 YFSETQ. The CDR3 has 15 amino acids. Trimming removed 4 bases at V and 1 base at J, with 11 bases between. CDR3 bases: TGCGCCAGCAGCCCCGGGACAAAGAACACCGGGGAGCTGTTTTTT. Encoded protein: CASSPGTKNTGELFF.

The DNA of the CDR3 is TGTGCCAGCAGCCCGACAGGACAGTACGGTCAGCCCCAGCATTTT. Amino acid sequence: CASSPTGQYGQPQHF. The V call is TRBV7-9, the J call TRBJ1-5; D is perhaps TRBD1 (6 bases). The CDR3 extends over 15 amino acids. With 5 bases removed from V and 6 bases from J, the gap between germline ends came to 17 bases. Germline values: CDR1 SEHNR, CDR2 FQNEAQ (reference sequence).

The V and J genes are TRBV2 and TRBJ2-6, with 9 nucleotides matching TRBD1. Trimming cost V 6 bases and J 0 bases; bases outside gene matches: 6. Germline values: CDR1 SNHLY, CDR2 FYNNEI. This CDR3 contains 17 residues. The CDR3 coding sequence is TGTGCCAGCAGCCCCGGACAGGGGCACTCTGGGGCCAACGTCCTGACTTTC. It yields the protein CASSPGQGHSGANVLTF.

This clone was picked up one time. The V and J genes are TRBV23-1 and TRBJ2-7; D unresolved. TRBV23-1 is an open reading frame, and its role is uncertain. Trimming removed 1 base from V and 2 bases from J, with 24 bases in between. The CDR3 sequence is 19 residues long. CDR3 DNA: TGCGCCAGCAGTCAATTCCATTGGCAGGTCGAATTTAAGACCTACGAGCAGTACTTC. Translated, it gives CASSQFHWQVEFKTYEQYF.

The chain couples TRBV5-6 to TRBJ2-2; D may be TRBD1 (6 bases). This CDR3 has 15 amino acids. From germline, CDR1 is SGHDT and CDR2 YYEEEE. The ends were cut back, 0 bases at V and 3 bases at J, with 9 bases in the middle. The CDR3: CASSLGQVYTGELFF. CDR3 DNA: TGTGCCAGCAGCTTGGGACAGGTGTACACCGGGGAGCTGTTTTTT.

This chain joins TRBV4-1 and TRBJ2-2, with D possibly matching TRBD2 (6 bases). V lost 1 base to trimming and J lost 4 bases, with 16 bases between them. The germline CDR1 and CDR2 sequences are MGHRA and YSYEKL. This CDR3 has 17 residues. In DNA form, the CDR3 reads TGCGCCAGCAGCCAAGGTCGACTAGGCATGGGCACCGGGGAGCTGTTTTTT. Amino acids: CASSQGRLGMGTGELFF.

DNA of the CDR3: TGCGCCAGCAGCCAAGCCCCCGGGACAGAGGACAATGAGCAGTTCTTC. It translates to CASSQAPGTEDNEQFF. This rearrangement joins TRBV4-1 to TRBJ2-1; TRBD1 agrees at 7 bases. V trimming: 1 base; J trimming: 5 bases; junction bases outside the gene matches: 8. This CDR3 is built from 16 residues. CDR1 and CDR2 from the germline V gene are MGHRA and YSYEKL.

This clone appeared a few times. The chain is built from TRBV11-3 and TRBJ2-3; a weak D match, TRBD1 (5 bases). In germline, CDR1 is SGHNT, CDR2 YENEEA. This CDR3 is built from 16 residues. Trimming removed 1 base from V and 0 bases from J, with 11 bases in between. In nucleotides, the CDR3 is TGTGCCAGCAGCTTAGCAGGGCGTGGTAGCACAGATACGCAGTATTTT. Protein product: CASSLAGRGSTDTQYF.

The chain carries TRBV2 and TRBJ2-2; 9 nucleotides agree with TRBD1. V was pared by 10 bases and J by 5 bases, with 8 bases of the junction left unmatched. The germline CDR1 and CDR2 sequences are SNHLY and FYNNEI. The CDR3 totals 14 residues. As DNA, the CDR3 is TGTGCCACCGGGACAGGGCGAGGGACCGGGGAGCTGTTTTTT. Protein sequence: CATGTGRGTGELFF.

CDR3 residues: CASSPGLAGHQETQYF. The CDR3 DNA reads TGTGCCAGCAGCCCCGGACTAGCGGGGCACCAAGAGACCCAGTACTTC. The chain employs TRBV5-8 and TRBJ2-5; 12 positions agree with TRBD2. Trimming cost V 4 bases and J 0 bases; bases outside gene matches: 4. The V gene's germline CDR1 is SGHTS and CDR2 YDEGEE. This CDR3 spans 16 amino acids.

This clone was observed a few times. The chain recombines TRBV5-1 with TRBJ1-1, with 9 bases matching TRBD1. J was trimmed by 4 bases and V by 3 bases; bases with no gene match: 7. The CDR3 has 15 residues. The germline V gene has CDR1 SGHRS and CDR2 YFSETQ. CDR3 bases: TGCGCCAGCAGCTCTGGGACAGGGTCGGGCACTGAAGCTTTCTTT. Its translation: CASSSGTGSGTEAFF.

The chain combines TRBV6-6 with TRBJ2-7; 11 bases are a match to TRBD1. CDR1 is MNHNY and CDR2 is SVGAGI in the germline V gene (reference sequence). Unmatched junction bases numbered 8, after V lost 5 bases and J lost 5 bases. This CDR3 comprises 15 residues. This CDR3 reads CASSAEDRGRNEQYF. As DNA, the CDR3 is TGTGCCAGCAGTGCTGAGGACAGGGGGCGTAACGAGCAGTACTTC.

As DNA, the CDR3 is TGTGCCAGCTCACGGAGGCTGGGACAGAACAATGAGCAGTTCTTC. Amino acids: CASSRRLGQNNEQFF. The chain is built from TRBV18 and TRBJ2-1, with 7 positions matching TRBD1. Trimming cost V 4 bases and J 5 bases; bases outside gene matches: 8. CDR1 and CDR2 (germline): KGHSH, LQKENI. There are 15 residues in the CDR3.